The 26 T cell receptor beta chains below all came from one sample that was sequenced in a study of T-cell reconstitution after alpha-beta-depleted transplantation in children (dated by TCRdb to 2015 to 2016). Library preparation used PCR. TCRdb names Illumina HiSeq 2500 as the instrument used. TCR library preparation used molecular barcoding, with unique molecular identifiers applied to normalize quantification of the TCRbeta repertoire. TCRdb handled the public reads itself, with Q25 trimming in fastp and clone calling in MiXCR, and kept productive beta chains. Entries that share a CDR3 protein sequence are merged under the most common genes and DNA. This sample gives about 370,000 distinct CDR3 sequences in total; roughly 22% of them show up just once. The ten largest make up 3% to 4% of the sample. The sequenced sample was PBMCs from the stem cell graft donor, obtained from the stem cell graft. The source is a human donor who donated a stem cell graft to a child with acute myeloid leukemia.

This clonotype was found once. J is TRBJ2-3 and V is TRBV28; D gene uncertain. Germline V lookup: CDR1 MDHEN, CDR2 SYDVKM. Deletions cut 6 bases from V and 4 bases from J, with 11 bases between. The CDR3 loop spans 13 amino acids. CDR3 protein: CASSRTGPDTQYF. For the CDR3, the DNA is TGTGCCAGCAGCCGAACGGGCCCAGATACGCAGTATTTT.

J is TRBJ2-3 and V is TRBV12-3 or TRBV12-4; possibly TRBD2 for D (6 bases). This CDR3 is 15 amino acids long. Deletions cut 6 bases from V and 2 bases from J, with 15 bases between. The chain's CDR3 is CASSLSGSNTDTQYF. For the CDR3, the DNA is TGTGCCAGCAGCCTAAGCGGGTCTAACACAGATACGCAGTATTTT.

This clonotype appeared a few times. The J gene is TRBJ2-3, the V gene TRBV11-2; TRBD2 might be the D (5 bases). Germline V gene lookup returns CDR1 SGHAT and CDR2 FQNNGV. The V gene lost 4 bases and the J gene lost 6 bases, with 11 bases spanning the gap. CDR3 length: 13 residues. In DNA form, the CDR3 reads TGTGCCAGCAGCTCCGGACTTCCGGATACGCAGTATTTT. This encodes CASSSGLPDTQYF.

This clonotype has a count of ten or more. The chain employs TRBV20-1 and TRBJ2-4; 8 bases are a match to TRBD1. Trimming took 6 bases from V and 0 from J; bases not matched to a gene: 10. The CDR3 spans 16 residues. Looked up from germline, CDR1 is DFQATT and CDR2 is SNEGSKA (reference sequence). The CDR3 sequence: CSAEGQGFRAKNIQYF. The CDR3 coding sequence is TGCAGTGCAGAAGGACAGGGATTTAGAGCCAAAAACATTCAGTACTTC.

The chain carries TRBV11-2 and TRBJ1-5, with D maybe TRBD1 (6 bases). The V end was cut by 1 base, the J end by 6 bases, with 16 bases between. This CDR3 has 16 amino acids. Germline assignment: CDR1 SGHAT and CDR2 FQNNGV. CDR3 sequence: CASSLVGGRVGQPQHF. The CDR3 coding sequence is TGTGCCAGCAGCTTAGTTGGGGGGCGAGTCGGTCAGCCCCAGCATTTT. The complete variable domain, with remaining parts taken from reference TRBV11-2 and TRBJ1-5, reads EAGVAQSPRYKIIEKRQSVAFWCNPISGHATLYWYQQILGQGPKLLIQFQNNGVVDDSQLPKDRFSAERLKGVDSTLKIQPAKLEDSAVYLCASSLVGGRVGQPQHFGDGTRLSIL.

This clonotype has just a few counts. This chain links TRBV4-2 with TRBJ2-3, with D perhaps matching TRBD1 or TRBD2 (5 bases each). This CDR3 spans 13 amino acids. CDR1 is LGHNA, CDR2 YNFKEQ, per germline. Between the trimmed V and J ends, which lost 3 bases and 6 bases, there was a span of 10 bases. The CDR3 is CASSQSRGDTQYF. The CDR3 DNA follows: TGTGCCAGCAGCCAGTCGAGGGGTGATACGCAGTATTTT.

V usage is TRBV12-3 or TRBV12-4 and J usage is TRBJ2-7, with 9 bases fitting TRBD1. V lost 6 bases to trimming and J lost 6 bases; unmatched junction nucleotides: 12. CDR3 length equals 15 residues. The CDR3 DNA follows: TGTGCCAGCAGCCCCGGGACAGGGCATTTCTCCGAGCAGTACTTC. It is translated as CASSPGTGHFSEQYF.

This clonotype has at least ten counts. The chain joins TRBV7-9 to TRBJ2-3; a possible D gene is TRBD1 (6 bases). V was trimmed by 1 base and J by 2 bases, leaving 16 bases between them. Germline-derived CDR1 and CDR2 are SEHNR and FQNEAQ (reference sequence). This CDR3 spans 17 amino acids. The CDR3 here is CASSLGGGPRNTDTQYF. As DNA, the CDR3 is TGTGCCAGCAGCTTAGGTGGGGGCCCTAGAAACACAGATACGCAGTATTTT.

This sequence joins TRBV29-1 and TRBJ1-1, with 7 bases aligning to TRBD1. CDR1 is SQVTM and CDR2 is ANQGSEA in the germline V gene. The CDR3 length is 12 residues. V shed 7 bases, J shed 12 bases, and the junction held 14 bases outside the gene matches. CDR3 loop: CSAQGTEVGTFF. The CDR3 DNA is TGCAGCGCTCAGGGGACAGAAGTCGGCACTTTCTTT.

V usage is TRBV11-1 and J usage is TRBJ2-6; D is possibly TRBD1 or TRBD2 (5 bases each). Trimming stripped 1 base from V and 0 bases from J, with 13 bases between. There are 18 residues in the CDR3. The germline V gene encodes CDR1 SGHAT and CDR2 FQDESV (reference sequence). The CDR3 bases are TGTGCCAGCAGCTTAGGAGGGGTAGTAAGCTCTGGGGCCAACGTCCTGACTTTC. Its translation is CASSLGGVVSSGANVLTF.

The rearrangement links TRBV20-1 to TRBJ2-7; TRBD2 matches at 7 bases. The CDR3 covers 15 residues. Germline V lookup: CDR1 DFQATT, CDR2 SNEGSKA (reference sequence). Germline trimming cut 6 bases from V and 9 bases from J; bases unmatched to any gene: 20. CDR3 in amino acids: CSAPLETAMGGGQYF. CDR3 DNA sequence: TGCAGTGCCCCTCTAGAGACAGCAATGGGCGGGGGGCAGTACTTC.

This CDR3 is CSVVGRYYNEQFF. Here the CDR3 DNA reads TGCAGCGTTGTAGGGCGTTACTACAATGAGCAGTTCTTC. The J gene is TRBJ2-1, the V gene TRBV29-1; D call uncertain. The germline CDR1 and CDR2 sequences are SQVTM and ANQGSEA. The CDR3 consists of 13 residues. Trimming pared 4 bases from V and 3 bases from J, leaving 10 bases between.

This rearrangement joins TRBV25-1 to TRBJ2-1, with TRBD2 matching over 9 bases. Per the germline V gene, CDR1 is MGHDK and CDR2 is SYGVNS. With 3 bases clipped from V and 0 bases from J, the junction kept 9 bases outside the gene matches. CDR3 size: 18 residues. The CDR3 is CASSEGGTSRHSYNEQFF. The CDR3 DNA follows: TGTGCCAGCAGTGAGGGGGGGACTAGCAGACACTCCTACAATGAGCAGTTCTTC.

The chain is built from TRBV15 and TRBJ2-6, with a weak D call TRBD1 (6 bases). Trimming took 4 bases from V and 2 from J, leaving 9 bases between them. Germline assignment: CDR1 LNHNV and CDR2 YYDKDF (reference sequence). This CDR3 contains 15 residues. Here the CDR3 DNA reads TGTGCCACCAGCAAAGGACAGACTGGGGCCAACGTCCTGACTTTC. It yields the protein CATSKGQTGANVLTF.

The genes are TRBV7-7 and TRBJ2-2; 8 bases agree with TRBD2. The germline CDR1 and CDR2 sequences are SSHAT and FNYEAQ (reference sequence). CDR3 length equals 16 residues. V lost 1 base and J lost 3; bases outside the gene matches: 4. The CDR3 loop reads CASSLVLADDTGELFF. The CDR3 nucleotides are TGTGCCAGCAGCTTAGTACTAGCGGATGACACCGGGGAGCTGTTTTTT.

This chain joins TRBV29-1 and TRBJ1-2, with 7 positions matching TRBD1. Unmatched junction bases numbered 5, after V lost 5 bases and J lost 5 bases. In germline, CDR1 is SQVTM, CDR2 ANQGSEA. This CDR3 contains 12 residues. CDR3 sequence reads: CSVRGQNYGYTF. The CDR3 DNA follows: TGCAGCGTTAGGGGACAGAATTATGGCTACACCTTC.

This clonotype was seen ten or more times. The chain combines TRBV6-6 with TRBJ2-7; D unclear. Germline lookup yields CDR1 MNHNY and CDR2 SVGAGI (reference sequence). V dropped 8 bases and J dropped 5 bases, with 13 bases sitting between them. CDR3 length: 12 residues. CDR3 residues: CASAAYVNEQYF. The CDR3 bases are TGTGCCAGCGCCGCTTATGTGAACGAGCAGTACTTC.

The table lists this clonotype with many counts. The gene calls are TRBV25-1 and TRBJ1-4; D uncertain. This CDR3 contains 14 residues. Germline V gene sequence: CDR1 MGHDK, CDR2 SYGVNS. Trimming shortened V by 2 bases and J by 8 bases, and 12 bases separated the two germline ends. CDR3 sequence reads: CASSEPGKREKLFF. CDR3 DNA sequence: TGTGCCAGCAGTGAACCGGGGAAACGAGAAAAACTGTTTTTT.

This rearrangement joins TRBV29-1 to TRBJ2-1, with 7 bases fitting TRBD2. The V and J ends lost 4 bases and 9 bases, in that order; junction bases with no gene match: 9. The CDR3 runs to 13 residues. The germline V gene encodes CDR1 SQVTM and CDR2 ANQGSEA. The CDR3 bases are TGCAGCGTTGTCACATTCGGGGGGATTGAGCAGTTCTTC. This sequence encodes CSVVTFGGIEQFF.

This clonotype was counted only a few times. This rearrangement joins TRBV27 to TRBJ2-1, with 14 bases lining up with TRBD2. Trimming took 6 bases from V and 6 from J; bases not matched to a gene: 4. The CDR3 is 15 residues long. In germline, CDR1 is MNHEY, CDR2 SMNVEV (reference sequence). The CDR3 sequence: CASRWGLAGVNEQFF. For the CDR3, the DNA is TGTGCCAGCAGGTGGGGACTAGCGGGAGTCAATGAGCAGTTCTTC.

The chain links TRBV4-3 to TRBJ2-1; D ambiguous. Trimming stripped 0 bases from V and 9 bases from J, with 15 bases between. Looked up from germline, CDR1 is LGHNA and CDR2 is YSLEER. The CDR3 extends over 15 amino acids. The CDR3 nucleotides are TGCGCCAGCAGCCAAGATGACGTCATTTCGGGTGAGCAGTTCTTC. Translation gives CASSQDDVISGEQFF.

The V and J genes are TRBV20-1 and TRBJ1-3; 8 positions match TRBD1. The CDR3 is 14 residues long. Germline V CDR1 and CDR2: DFQATT, SNEGSKA (reference sequence). The V gene end was trimmed by 6 bases and the J gene end by 1 base; junction bases not matched to a gene: 5. The CDR3 DNA follows: TGCAGTGCCGAAGACAGGGGATCTGGAAACACCATATATTTT. Translated, it gives CSAEDRGSGNTIYF.

Only a few counts were recorded for this clonotype. V gene TRBV12-3 or TRBV12-4 combines with J gene TRBJ1-5, with 9 nucleotides matching TRBD1. The CDR3 spans 14 residues. Germline trimming cut 3 bases from V and 7 bases from J; bases unmatched to any gene: 4. DNA of the CDR3: TGTGCCAGCAGTTTGACAGGGGGAGAACAGCCCCAGCATTTT. This translates into CASSLTGGEQPQHF.

This clonotype was counted a few times. The gene calls are TRBV6-2 or TRBV6-3 and TRBJ1-2; possibly TRBD1 for D (6 bases). The CDR3 sequence is 15 residues long. Trimming took off 4 bases at V and 9 bases at J, with 21 bases between the two ends. CDR1 and CDR2 (germline): MNHEY, SVGEGT. The chain's CDR3 is CASSSLGHWKGSYTF. CDR3 nucleotides: TGTGCCAGCAGTTCCCTGGGACACTGGAAGGGGAGCTACACCTTC.

Many counts were recorded for this clonotype. The V gene is TRBV5-4, the J gene TRBJ1-1; 8 bases match TRBD1. The CDR3 runs to 13 residues. The V and J ends lost 7 bases and 1 base, in that order; junction bases with no gene match: 3. Germline CDR1 SGHNT, CDR2 YYREEE (reference sequence). The CDR3 region is CASLDRANTEAFF. The CDR3 nucleotides read TGTGCCAGCCTGGACAGGGCGAACACTGAAGCTTTCTTT.

J is TRBJ1-1 and V is TRBV11-2; unclear D gene. This CDR3 is built from 15 residues. Trimming shortened V by 1 base and J by 6 bases, and 15 bases separated the two germline ends. Germline loops: CDR1 SGHAT, CDR2 FQNNGV. CDR3 nucleotides: TGTGCCAGCAGCTTAGCCTACAGTGGTAGCGCTGAAGCTTTCTTT. It translates to CASSLAYSGSAEAFF. The whole variable domain, remainder taken from reference TRBV11-2 and TRBJ1-1, is EAGVAQSPRYKIIEKRQSVAFWCNPISGHATLYWYQQILGQGPKLLIQFQNNGVVDDSQLPKDRFSAERLKGVDSTLKIQPAKLEDSAVYLCASSLAYSGSAEAFFGQGTRLTVV.